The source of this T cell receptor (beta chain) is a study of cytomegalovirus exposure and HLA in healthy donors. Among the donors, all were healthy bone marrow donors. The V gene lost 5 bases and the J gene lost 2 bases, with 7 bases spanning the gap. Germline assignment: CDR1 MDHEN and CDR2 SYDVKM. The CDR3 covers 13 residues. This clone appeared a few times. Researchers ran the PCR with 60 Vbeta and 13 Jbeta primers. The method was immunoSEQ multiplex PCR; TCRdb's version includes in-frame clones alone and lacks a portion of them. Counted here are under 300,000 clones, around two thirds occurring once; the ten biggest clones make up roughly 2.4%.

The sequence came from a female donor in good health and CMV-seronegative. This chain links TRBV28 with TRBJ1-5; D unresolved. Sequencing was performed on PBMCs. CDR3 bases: TGTGCCAGCAGTGAGGGTCGCAATCAGCCCCAGCATTTT. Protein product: CASSEGRNQPQHF.